This is a list of T cell receptor beta chains from one sample in a study of T cell repertoires in cytomegalovirus infection. Using its own MiXCR run on the reads, TCRdb lists one record per CDR3 protein. Of about 160,000 distinct CDR3 sequences listed, about a fifth are singletons. Their cognate antigens are unknown. The source material was CD8+ T cells from cultured PBMCs, sampled from culture after CMV antigen stimulation. These receptors were obtained from a human donor in good health (CMV status not recorded). Some clones in this sample may be carry-over from other donors' samples. The CDR3 runs from the conserved cysteine through the conserved F or W. D genes are given only for firm matches. Rows give clone size only sometimes, using once, few, many, or a class for an expanded clone.

>TRBJ2-1|TRBV5-6|NA|NA
TGTGCCAGCAGCTTTGTGGGTGAGCAGTTCTTC
CASSFVGEQFF
>TRBJ2-3|TRBV27|NA|NA
TGTGCCAGCAGTCTCGTGGTTTACCGCACAGATACGCAGTATTTT
CASSLVVYRTDTQYF
>TRBJ2-3|TRBV15|few|NA
TGTGCCACCAGTTTGACGGGAGGCACAGATACGCAGTATTTT
CATSLTGGTDTQYF
>TRBJ2-1|TRBV11-2|NA|NA
TGTGCCAGCAGCCACGTCAGGGGGGATCGCTCCTACAATGAGCAGTTCTTC
CASSHVRGDRSYNEQFF
>TRBJ2-1|TRBV7-6|NA|TRBD2
TGTGCCAGCAGCTTAAGGCGGGGGGGCCGGTATTCGGGCAATGAGCAGTTCTTC
CASSLRRGGRYSGNEQFF
>TRBJ2-1|TRBV12-3/TRBV12-4|NA|TRBD2
TGTGCCAGCCATGACCTAGCGGGGGGGCAGTCCTACAATGAGCAGTTCTTC
CASHDLAGGQSYNEQFF
>TRBJ2-7|TRBV7-2|NA|TRBD2
TGTGCCAGCAGCTCCCGACTAGCGGGGGATACCTACGAGCAGTACTTC
CASSSRLAGDTYEQYF
>TRBJ2-6|TRBV7-2|NA|NA
TGTGCCAGCAGCTTAGCGCCGGAAAGGGAAGGGGCCAACGTCCTGACTTTC
CASSLAPEREGANVLTF
>TRBJ2-2|TRBV6-5|NA|NA
TGTGCCAGCAGTTACTCGAATGCAGGGGAAAACGGGGAGCTGTTTTTT
CASSYSNAGENGELFF
>TRBJ2-7|TRBV28|NA|NA
TGTGCCAGCAGCGGCCTCTCGGGGGTGACCTACGAGCAGTACTTC
CASSGLSGVTYEQYF
>TRBJ2-7|TRBV12-3/TRBV12-4|few|TRBD1
TGTGCCAGCAGTTTAGAGGGGACAGGAGTCGAGCAGTACTTC
CASSLEGTGVEQYF
>TRBJ2-1|TRBV7-7|few|NA
TGTGCCAGCAGCTTAGGTCGCCAGCCCAGTTATGAGCAGTTCTTC
CASSLGRQPSYEQFF
>TRBJ1-2|TRBV7-6|NA|TRBD1
TGTGCCAGCAGCTTAACACAGGGGAGAGGGGTGGGCGACGGCTACACCTTC
CASSLTQGRGVGDGYTF
>TRBJ1-6|TRBV4-1|NA|TRBD1
TGCGCCAGCAGCCAAGTCACCCGACAGGGATTAAATTCACCCCTCCACTTT
CASSQVTRQGLNSPLHF
>TRBJ1-1|TRBV7-2|few|NA
TGTGCCAGCAGCTTAAAACCAGGGGTCACTGAAGCTTTCTTT
CASSLKPGVTEAFF
>TRBJ2-3|TRBV20-1|NA|TRBD1
TGCAGTGCTAGAGACGGGGAGGGACAGGGGGCAGATACGCAGTATTTT
CSARDGEGQGADTQYF
>TRBJ1-1|TRBV12-3/TRBV12-4|NA|NA
TGTGCCAGCAGAAACAGGATGAACACTGAAGCTTTCTTT
CASRNRMNTEAFF
>TRBJ2-2|TRBV6-5|NA|TRBD1
TGTGCCAGCAGCAACACAGGGGTCACCGGGGAGCTGTTTTTT
CASSNTGVTGELFF
>TRBJ2-5|TRBV23-1|NA|TRBD1
TGCGCCAGCAGTCAATCGTCCTCAGGGGGATTAAGGGAGACCCAGTACTTC
CASSQSSSGGLRETQYF
>TRBJ1-3|TRBV12-3/TRBV12-4|few|NA
TGTGCCAGCACCCCTACTGGAAACACCATATATTTT
CASTPTGNTIYF
>TRBJ1-1|TRBV10-3|NA|NA
TGTGCCATCAGTGTGGGGTATGAAGCTTTCTTT
CAISVGYEAFF
>TRBJ1-5|TRBV7-2|few|NA
TGTGCCAGCAGCCCCAGGGTGTCTCAGCCCCAGCATTTT
CASSPRVSQPQHF
>TRBJ2-4|TRBV12-3/TRBV12-4|NA|NA
TGTGCCAGCAGTCCCTTAACGTCGTTTGGCTGGGACATTCAGTACTTC
CASSPLTSFGWDIQYF
>TRBJ1-1|TRBV6-2/TRBV6-3|NA|NA
TGTGCCAGCAGTTCAAAGGACCGGAGGCGAGACACTGAAGCTTTCTTT
CASSSKDRRRDTEAFF
>TRBJ2-1|TRBV6-8|few|NA
TGTGCCAGCAGGGAAAGGGGTAATGAGCAGTTCTTC
CASRERGNEQFF
>TRBJ2-3|TRBV7-2|few|TRBD2
TGTGCCAGCAGCTTTTGGACTAGCGGGGAAAATACGCAGTATTTT
CASSFWTSGENTQYF
>TRBJ2-2|TRBV5-6|NA|NA
TGTGCCAGCAGCTTGGAAGGGCGGAGGCACACCGGGGAGCTGTTTTTT
CASSLEGRRHTGELFF
>TRBJ2-5|TRBV29-1|NA|TRBD1
TGCAGCGCAGGGGGCAGAAAGACCCAGTACTTC
CSAGGRKTQYF
>TRBJ1-1|TRBV28|few|NA
TGTGCCAGCAGTTTAAGATCTGGAGGGCAGTTGAACACTGAAGCTTTCTTT
CASSLRSGGQLNTEAFF
>TRBJ2-3|TRBV12-3/TRBV12-4|few|NA
TGTGCCATCATTCCCAGGGGTGCGACTAGCACAGATACGCAGTATTTT
CAIIPRGATSTDTQYF
>TRBJ2-5|TRBV12-5|NA|TRBD1
TGTGCTACGAGCCTGGGACAGCAAGAGACCCAGTACTTC
CATSLGQQETQYF
>TRBJ2-2|TRBV7-9|NA|NA
TGTGCCAGCAGCTCGACCGGGAACACGAAAGGTGTCGGGGAGCTGTTTTTT
CASSSTGNTKGVGELFF
>TRBJ2-2|TRBV15|few|NA
TGTGCCACCAGCAGAGGCCCGTCCTGGGAGCTGTTTTTT
CATSRGPSWELFF
>TRBJ2-7|TRBV7-9|NA|TRBD1
TGTGCCAGCAGCCTCCAGACAGGGCCCTACGAGCAGTACTTC
CASSLQTGPYEQYF
>TRBJ2-5|TRBV7-6|few|NA
TGTGCCAGCAGCTTATTTCAGCGGCAAGAGACCCAGTACTTC
CASSLFQRQETQYF
>TRBJ1-5|TRBV4-2|few|NA
TGTGCCAGCAGCCAAATCCTAGGGGACCTGTATAGCAATCAGCCCCAGCATTTT
CASSQILGDLYSNQPQHF
>TRBJ1-1|TRBV6-6|few|TRBD1
TGTGCCAGCAGTTACCCCGGACAGGGGGCTGAAGCTTTCTTT
CASSYPGQGAEAFF